Listed below are T cell receptor beta chains from one sample, sequenced in a study of OX40 agonist ivuxolimab in advanced cancers. The table came from immunoSEQ multiplex PCR; TCRdb's copy has only in-frame clones and leaves some out. The sample yields 65,000 to 85,000 clones, roughly 88% seen once. The sequenced sample was CD4+ or CD8+ T cells sorted from blood, obtained in a trial of the OX40 agonist ivuxolimab. These receptors were obtained from an adult with an advanced solid tumor such as melanoma, head and neck, liver or kidney cancer. Each CDR3 is given with its conserved first and last residue. The D gene is left open where the match is weak. Clone size is stated in some rows and not others, as once, few, many or a class when expanded.

.	.	TRBV7-9	TRBJ2-6	CASSLVGGSPGANVLTF	TGTGCCAGCAGCTTAGTGGGGGGCTCACCTGGGGCCAACGTCCTGACTTTC
.	TRBD1	TRBV7-9	TRBJ2-6	CASSLEGASGANVLTF	TGTGCCAGCAGCTTAGAGGGGGCCTCTGGGGCCAACGTCCTGACTTTC
.	.	TRBV20-1	TRBJ2-1	CSARGGNEQFF	TGCAGTGCTAGAGGGGGGAATGAGCAGTTCTTC
.	.	TRBV14	TRBJ1-4	CASSQASEKLFF	TGTGCCAGCAGCCAAGCATCCGAAAAACTGTTTTTT
.	.	TRBV6-6	TRBJ1-2	CASSPEVNYGYTF	TGTGCCAGCAGCCCCGAGGTTAACTATGGCTACACCTTC
.	TRBD1	TRBV5-5	TRBJ2-3	CASTPTGGKDTQYF	TGTGCCAGCACCCCGACAGGGGGAAAAGATACGCAGTATTTT
.	.	TRBV11-2	TRBJ1-1	CASSLGQVTEAFF	TGTGCCAGCAGCTTAGGACAGGTCACTGAAGCTTTCTTT
.	TRBD2	TRBV19	TRBJ2-3	CASTSSGGISDTQYF	TGTGCCAGTACCAGTAGCGGGGGGATTTCGGATACGCAGTATTTT
.	.	TRBV11-3	TRBJ2-5	CASSLGGLGTQYF	TGTGCCAGCAGCTTAGGGGGCTTGGGGACCCAGTACTTC
.	TRBD1	TRBV6-5	TRBJ1-1	CASSWGTVNTEAFF	TGTGCCAGCAGTTGGGGGACAGTAAACACTGAAGCTTTCTTT
once	TRBD1	TRBV5-1	TRBJ1-2	CASSISDRVLYTF	TGCGCCAGCAGCATTTCCGACAGGGTGCTTTACACCTTC
once	TRBD1	TRBV19	TRBJ1-4	CASAQTGEVEKLFF	TGTGCCAGTGCGCAGACAGGGGAGGTTGAAAAACTGTTTTTT
few	TRBD1	TRBV27	TRBJ1-1	CASSFSLDRVIRNTEAFF	TGTGCCAGCAGTTTTTCCCTGGACAGGGTTATTCGTAACACTGAAGCTTTCTTT
.	TRBD2	TRBV11-2	TRBJ2-1	CASSPPGSGGGNEQFF	TGTGCCAGCAGTCCCCCGGGCAGCGGGGGGGGGAATGAGCAGTTCTTC
.	.	TRBV5-1	TRBJ1-2	CASRKDYGYTF	TGCGCCAGCAGAAAGGACTATGGCTACACCTTC
.	.	TRBV11-2	TRBJ2-5	CASSLDPPAGRETQYF	TGTGCCAGCAGCTTAGATCCCCCGGCAGGGCGCGAGACCCAGTACTTC
.	TRBD2	TRBV25-1	TRBJ2-1	CASSNSGGAYNEQFF	TGTGCCAGCAGTAATAGCGGGGGGGCCTACAATGAGCAGTTCTTC
.	TRBD1	TRBV5-5	TRBJ1-4	CASSRDRGEKLFF	TGTGCCAGCAGCCGGGACAGGGGAGAAAAACTGTTTTTT
.	TRBD1	TRBV29-1	TRBJ2-7	CSVGTGDEQYF	TGCAGCGTTGGGACAGGGGACGAGCAGTACTTC
.	.	TRBV2	TRBJ1-1	CASRTRLNTEAFF	TGTGCCAGCCGAACACGGCTGAACACTGAAGCTTTCTTT
.	TRBD1	TRBV11-3	TRBJ1-1	CASSLGTGGPRNTEAFF	TGTGCCAGCAGCTTAGGGACAGGGGGCCCCCGGAACACTGAAGCTTTCTTT
.	.	TRBV2	TRBJ1-1	CASSDRRNTEAFF	TGTGCCAGCAGCGACAGGAGGAACACTGAAGCTTTCTTT
.	.	TRBV18	TRBJ1-1	CASSPPNGGMKNTEAFF	TGTGCCAGCTCACCACCCAACGGGGGGATGAAGAACACTGAAGCTTTCTTT
.	.	TRBV7-7	TRBJ1-5	CASSLDSNQPQHF	TGTGCCAGCAGCTTAGATAGCAATCAGCCCCAGCATTTT
.	TRBD2	TRBV6-1	TRBJ2-1	CASTRLAGDNEQFF	TGTGCCAGCACCAGACTAGCGGGGGACAATGAGCAGTTCTTC
.	TRBD2	TRBV7-3	TRBJ2-1	CASSFAGGTYNEQFF	TGTGCCAGCAGCTTCGCGGGGGGCACCTACAATGAGCAGTTCTTC
.	TRBD1	TRBV4-1	TRBJ1-2	CASSQARTGGNYGYTF	TGCGCCAGCAGCCAAGCAAGGACAGGGGGAAACTATGGCTACACCTTC
once	TRBD1	TRBV6-1	TRBJ2-7	CASRTDRGFFYEQYF	TGTGCCAGCAGGACGGACAGGGGGTTTTTCTACGAGCAGTACTTC
.	.	TRBV9	TRBJ1-1	CASSTGTELNTEAFF	TGTGCCAGCAGCACCGGGACGGAGTTGAACACTGAAGCTTTCTTT
.	TRBD1	TRBV5-6	TRBJ1-2	CASSPGQGPGGYTF	TGTGCCAGCAGCCCGGGACAGGGGCCTGGAGGCTACACCTTC
.	TRBD1	TRBV6-6	TRBJ1-2	CASSQGAGGYTF	TGTGCCAGCAGCCAGGGGGCAGGTGGCTACACCTTC
.	.	TRBV5-1	TRBJ2-2	CASSFDRPGELFF	TGCGCCAGCAGCTTCGACAGGCCCGGGGAGCTGTTTTTT
once	.	TRBV6-5	TRBJ1-1	CASSSNTGQLTEAFF	TGTGCCAGCAGTTCAAATACCGGGCAGCTCACTGAAGCTTTCTTT
once	.	TRBV9	TRBJ1-1	CASSALQGGHTEAFF	TGTGCCAGCAGCGCCCTCCAGGGCGGGCACACTGAAGCTTTCTTT
.	.	TRBV19	TRBJ1-5	CASSIFGENQPQHF	TGTGCCAGTAGTATATTCGGGGAGAATCAGCCCCAGCATTTT
.	.	TRBV6-1	TRBJ1-3	CASTSGFGTGNTIYF	TGTGCCAGCACCTCGGGATTCGGTACTGGAAACACCATATATTTT
.	.	TRBV10-1	TRBJ2-1	CASSASPGPNEQFF	TGCGCCAGCAGTGCTTCCCCAGGCCCGAATGAGCAGTTCTTC
.	TRBD1	TRBV6-4	TRBJ1-1	CASSPGGRGLFRQGDTEAFF	TGTGCCAGCAGCCCTGGGGGCAGGGGGCTTTTCAGACAGGGGGACACTGAAGCTTTCTTT
.	.	TRBV6-1	TRBJ2-4	CASNEGAKNIQYF	TGTGCCAGCAATGAGGGGGCCAAAAACATTCAGTACTTC
.	.	TRBV7-2	TRBJ1-1	CASSFPTGGMNTEAFF	TGTGCCAGCAGCTTCCCCACCGGGGGTATGAACACTGAAGCTTTCTTT
.	.	TRBV4-2	TRBJ1-6	CASSQDPGSNSPLHF	TGTGCCAGCAGCCAAGACCCCGGGAGCAATTCACCCCTCCACTTT
.	.	TRBV18	TRBJ1-1	CASSPPLSRVTEAFF	TGTGCCAGCTCACCACCACTCAGCAGGGTCACTGAAGCTTTCTTT
few	TRBD1	TRBV5-1	TRBJ1-6	CASSLSRDRDSPLHF	TGCGCCAGCAGCTTGAGCCGGGACAGGGATTCACCCCTCCACTTT
.	TRBD2	TRBV7-8	TRBJ2-7	CASSASGRNYEQYF	TGTGCCAGCAGCGCTAGCGGGAGGAACTACGAGCAGTACTTC
.	TRBD1	TRBV5-1	TRBJ1-4	CASSSTGGTEKLFF	TGCGCCAGCAGCTCGACAGGGGGAACTGAAAAACTGTTTTTT
.	TRBD2	TRBV4-2	TRBJ2-5	CASSQVGWTSGALQETQYF	TGTGCCAGCAGCCAAGTAGGATGGACTAGCGGGGCTTTACAAGAGACCCAGTACTTC
.	.	TRBV28	TRBJ2-2	CASSTGLGLAARIGSNTGELFF	TGTGCCAGCAGTACTGGGTTAGGACTCGCTGCAAGGATAGGCTCGAACACCGGGGAGCTGTTTTTT
.	.	TRBV30	TRBJ1-5	CAWSVPGHNQPQHF	TGTGCCTGGAGTGTACCCGGACACAATCAGCCCCAGCATTTT